This TCR beta chain was documented in a study of control samples from healthy donors and cancer patients. From germline, CDR1 is LNHDA and CDR2 SQIVND (reference sequence). This CDR3 has 13 amino acids. V lost 5 bases, J lost 11 bases, and 18 bases lay in between. Sequencing used immunoSEQ multiplex PCR; TCRdb keeps in-frame clones, though not all of them. The sample carries over 150,000 clones, nearly 96% recorded once. The receptor's source is a woman aged 30 to 39 in good health. The sample consisted of blood. J is TRBJ1-1 and V is TRBV19; TRBD1 might be the D (6 bases). Here the CDR3 reads CASSHWDISIAFF. The CDR3 DNA reads as TGTGCCAGTAGTCACTGGGACATATCTATCGCTTTCTTT.